This T cell receptor (beta chain) was found in a study of OX40 agonist ivuxolimab in advanced cancers. This clone was recorded only once. CDR1 is SGHNT and CDR2 is YENEEA in the germline V gene. V lost 5 bases and J lost 6; bases outside the gene matches: 11. This CDR3 comprises 15 residues. Patients with a history of autoimmune disease or on systemic immunosuppression were excluded. Libraries were prepared by immunoSEQ multiplex PCR; TCRdb keeps only in-frame clonotypes and omits some of them. The sample shows tens of thousands of clones, 84% of them seen only once. This clonotype originated in an adult with an advanced solid tumor such as melanoma, head and neck, liver or kidney cancer. This chain uses TRBV11-3 with TRBJ2-3; 7 nucleotides agree with TRBD1. The sequencing used CD4+ or CD8+ T cells sorted from blood, collected in a trial of the OX40 agonist ivuxolimab. CDR3 nucleotides: TGTGCCAGCAGCCCAAGGGGGCTGCCCGGGGATACGCAGTATTTT. It encodes CASSPRGLPGDTQYF.